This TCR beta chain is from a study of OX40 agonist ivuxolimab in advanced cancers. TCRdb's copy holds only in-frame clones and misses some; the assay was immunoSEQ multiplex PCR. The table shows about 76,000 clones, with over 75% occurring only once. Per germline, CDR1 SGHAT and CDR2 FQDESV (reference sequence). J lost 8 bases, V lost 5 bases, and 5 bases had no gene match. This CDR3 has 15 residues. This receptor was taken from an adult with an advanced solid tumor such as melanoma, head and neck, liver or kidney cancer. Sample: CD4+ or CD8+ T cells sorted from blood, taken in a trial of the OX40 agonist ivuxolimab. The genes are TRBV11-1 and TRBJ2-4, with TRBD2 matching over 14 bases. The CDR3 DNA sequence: TGTGCCAGCAGCAATGGACTAGCGGGAGGAGACATTCAGTACTTC. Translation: CASSNGLAGGDIQYF. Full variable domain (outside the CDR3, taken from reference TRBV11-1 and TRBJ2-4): EAEVAQSPRYKITEKSQAVAFWCDPISGHATLYWYRQILGQGPELLVQFQDESVVDDSQLPKDRFSAERLKGVDSTLKIQPAELGDSAMYLCASSNGLAGGDIQYFGAGTRLSVL.